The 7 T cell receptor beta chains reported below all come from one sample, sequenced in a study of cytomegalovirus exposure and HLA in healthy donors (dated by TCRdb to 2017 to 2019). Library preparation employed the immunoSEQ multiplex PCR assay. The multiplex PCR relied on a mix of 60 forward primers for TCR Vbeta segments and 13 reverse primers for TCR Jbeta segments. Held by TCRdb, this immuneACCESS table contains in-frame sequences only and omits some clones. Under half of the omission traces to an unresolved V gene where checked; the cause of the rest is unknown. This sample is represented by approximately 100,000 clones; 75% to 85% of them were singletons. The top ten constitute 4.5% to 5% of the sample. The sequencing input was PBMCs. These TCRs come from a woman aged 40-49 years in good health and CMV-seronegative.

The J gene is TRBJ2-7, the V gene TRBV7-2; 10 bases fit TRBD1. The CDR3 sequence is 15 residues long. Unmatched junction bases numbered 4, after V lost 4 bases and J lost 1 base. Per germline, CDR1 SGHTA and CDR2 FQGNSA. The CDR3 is CASSSGQGTSYEQYF. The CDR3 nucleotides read TGTGCCAGCAGCTCGGGACAGGGGACATCCTACGAGCAGTACTTC.

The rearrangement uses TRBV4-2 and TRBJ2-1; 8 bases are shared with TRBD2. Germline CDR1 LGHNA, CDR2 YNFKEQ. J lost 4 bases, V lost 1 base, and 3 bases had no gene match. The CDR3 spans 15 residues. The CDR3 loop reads CASSQGGGLYNEQFF. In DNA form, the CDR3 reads TGTGCCAGCAGCCAAGGCGGGGGGCTTTACAATGAGCAGTTCTTC.

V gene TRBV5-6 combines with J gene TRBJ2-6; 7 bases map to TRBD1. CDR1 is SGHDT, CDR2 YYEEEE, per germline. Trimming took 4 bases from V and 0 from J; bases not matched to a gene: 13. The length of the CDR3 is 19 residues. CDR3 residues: CASSPPDRLSRSGANVLTF. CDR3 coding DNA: TGTGCCAGCAGCCCCCCGGACAGGCTAAGTCGCTCTGGGGCCAACGTCCTGACTTTC.

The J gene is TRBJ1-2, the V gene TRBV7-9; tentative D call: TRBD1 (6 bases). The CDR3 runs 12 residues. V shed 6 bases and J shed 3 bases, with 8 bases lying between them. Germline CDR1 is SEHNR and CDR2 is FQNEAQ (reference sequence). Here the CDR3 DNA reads TGTGCCAGCAGTCGGACAGACTATGGCTACACCTTC. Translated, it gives CASSRTDYGYTF.

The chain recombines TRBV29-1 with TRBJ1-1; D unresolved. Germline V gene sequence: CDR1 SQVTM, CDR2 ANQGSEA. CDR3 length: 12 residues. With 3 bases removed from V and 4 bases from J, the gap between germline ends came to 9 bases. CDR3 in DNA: TGCAGCGTTGATGGGCAGACCACTGAAGCTTTCTTT. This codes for CSVDGQTTEAFF.

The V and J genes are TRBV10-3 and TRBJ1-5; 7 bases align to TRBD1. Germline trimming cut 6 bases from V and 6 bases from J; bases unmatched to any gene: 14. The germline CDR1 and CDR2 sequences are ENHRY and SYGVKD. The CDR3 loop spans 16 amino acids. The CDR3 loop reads CAISPDTGAEGQPQHF. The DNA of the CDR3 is TGTGCCATCAGCCCAGACACAGGGGCTGAAGGTCAGCCCCAGCATTTT.

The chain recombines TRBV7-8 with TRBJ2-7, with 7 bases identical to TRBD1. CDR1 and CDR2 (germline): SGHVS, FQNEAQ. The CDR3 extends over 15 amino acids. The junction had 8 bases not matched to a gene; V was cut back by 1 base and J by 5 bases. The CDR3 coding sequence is TGTGCCAGCAGCTTAGTCAGGGGGATTTTTGACGAGCAGTACTTC. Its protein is CASSLVRGIFDEQYF.